Listed below are T cell receptor beta chains from one sample, sequenced in a study of beta chain features in type 1 diabetes. This table comes from immunoSEQ multiplex PCR, and its TCRdb copy is limited to in-frame clones, with some not included. This repertoire shows about 900,000 clones, roughly a sixth found once; its top ten account for 0.02% to 0.025%. Sequencing was performed on naive CD4+ T cells from blood. The origin of the receptors is a woman between 18 and 30 years old in good health. The CDR3 runs from the conserved cysteine through the conserved F or W. Each record gives: CDR3 protein, CDR3 DNA, J gene, clone size, CDR3 length, V gene, D gene. D genes are given only for firm matches. Expanded clones get a size class; other rows say once, few or many, or leave the size out.

CDR3 protein: CASSPTGVEGYEQYF
CDR3 DNA: TGTGCCAGCAGCCCCACAGGGGTTGAAGGGTACGAGCAGTACTTC
J gene: TRBJ2-7
clone size: NA
CDR3 length: 15
V gene: TRBV7-2
D gene: TRBD1

CDR3 protein: CASSVFPGESEQFF
CDR3 DNA: TGTGCCAGCAGCGTATTTCCGGGGGAGAGTGAGCAGTTCTTC
J gene: TRBJ2-1
clone size: NA
CDR3 length: 14
V gene: TRBV9
D gene: NA

CDR3 protein: CASSLGTVGYEQYF
CDR3 DNA: TGCGCCAGCAGCTTGGGAACGGTGGGCTACGAGCAGTACTTC
J gene: TRBJ2-7
clone size: NA
CDR3 length: 14
V gene: TRBV5-1
D gene: NA

CDR3 protein: CASSRTATGELFF
CDR3 DNA: TGTGCCAGCAGTAGGACAGCGACCGGGGAGCTGTTTTTT
J gene: TRBJ2-2
clone size: few
CDR3 length: 13
V gene: TRBV2
D gene: NA

CDR3 protein: CASTYGRGSSGANVLTF
CDR3 DNA: TGTGCCAGTACGTACGGCAGGGGTTCCTCTGGGGCCAACGTCCTGACTTTC
J gene: TRBJ2-6
clone size: NA
CDR3 length: 17
V gene: TRBV19
D gene: NA

CDR3 protein: CASSLGGGTYEQYF
CDR3 DNA: TGTGCCAGCAGCCTCGGAGGGGGCACTTACGAGCAGTACTTC
J gene: TRBJ2-7
clone size: few
CDR3 length: 14
V gene: TRBV5-5
D gene: NA

CDR3 protein: CASSFPGPAGETQYF
CDR3 DNA: TGTGCCAGCAGCTTCCCTGGGCCCGCCGGGGAGACCCAGTACTTC
J gene: TRBJ2-5
clone size: NA
CDR3 length: 15
V gene: TRBV5-4
D gene: NA

CDR3 protein: CASSLVLAGAQTQYF
CDR3 DNA: TGTGCCAGCAGTTTGGTATTAGCGGGAGCTCAGACCCAGTACTTC
J gene: TRBJ2-5
clone size: NA
CDR3 length: 15
V gene: TRBV28
D gene: TRBD2

CDR3 protein: CASSVIGVYGYTF
CDR3 DNA: TGTGCCAGCAGTGTAATAGGGGTCTATGGCTACACCTTC
J gene: TRBJ1-2
clone size: few
CDR3 length: 13
V gene: TRBV2
D gene: NA

CDR3 protein: CASSAGENTEAFF
CDR3 DNA: TGTGCCAGCTCAGCCGGAGAGAACACTGAAGCTTTCTTT
J gene: TRBJ1-1
clone size: few
CDR3 length: 13
V gene: TRBV18
D gene: NA

CDR3 protein: CASSEGGIPYEQYF
CDR3 DNA: TGTGCCAGCAGTGAAGGAGGTATTCCCTACGAGCAGTACTTC
J gene: TRBJ2-7
clone size: few
CDR3 length: 14
V gene: TRBV25-1
D gene: NA

CDR3 protein: CASSMGLSTDTQYF
CDR3 DNA: TGTGCCAGTAGTATGGGACTCTCCACAGATACGCAGTATTTT
J gene: TRBJ2-3
clone size: few
CDR3 length: 14
V gene: TRBV19
D gene: NA

CDR3 protein: CASSPRQGHYGYTF
CDR3 DNA: TGTGCCAGCAGCCCCCGACAGGGCCACTATGGCTACACCTTC
J gene: TRBJ1-2
clone size: NA
CDR3 length: 14
V gene: TRBV7-9
D gene: TRBD1

CDR3 protein: CASSFSAGGQTETQYF
CDR3 DNA: TGCGCCAGCAGCTTTTCTGCGGGAGGGCAGACGGAGACCCAGTACTTC
J gene: TRBJ2-5
clone size: few
CDR3 length: 16
V gene: TRBV5-1
D gene: TRBD2

CDR3 protein: CASSLTPDRGDTQYF
CDR3 DNA: TGTGCCAGCAGCTTAACCCCGGACAGGGGAGATACGCAGTATTTT
J gene: TRBJ2-3
clone size: few
CDR3 length: 15
V gene: TRBV7-3
D gene: TRBD1

CDR3 protein: CASSPGQQETQYF
CDR3 DNA: TGTGCCAGCTCACCGGGACAGCAAGAGACCCAGTACTTC
J gene: TRBJ2-5
clone size: many
CDR3 length: 13
V gene: TRBV18
D gene: TRBD1

CDR3 protein: CASSEAQSTEQFF
CDR3 DNA: TGTGCCAGCAGTGAGGCCCAGTCCACTGAGCAGTTCTTC
J gene: TRBJ2-1
clone size: NA
CDR3 length: 13
V gene: TRBV6-4
D gene: NA

CDR3 protein: CSVRGPQETQYF
CDR3 DNA: TGCAGCGTGCGCGGCCCTCAAGAGACCCAGTACTTC
J gene: TRBJ2-5
clone size: NA
CDR3 length: 12
V gene: TRBV29-1
D gene: NA

CDR3 protein: CASTQSYEQYF
CDR3 DNA: TGTGCCAGCACCCAAAGCTACGAGCAGTACTTC
J gene: TRBJ2-7
clone size: NA
CDR3 length: 11
V gene: TRBV6-1
D gene: NA

CDR3 protein: CASSQEAGVDEKLFF
CDR3 DNA: TGCGCCAGCAGCCAAGAGGCAGGGGTAGATGAAAAACTGTTTTTT
J gene: TRBJ1-4
clone size: NA
CDR3 length: 15
V gene: TRBV4-3
D gene: NA

CDR3 protein: CASSWTGVTGELFF
CDR3 DNA: TGTGCCAGCAGCTGGACAGGGGTAACCGGGGAGCTGTTTTTT
J gene: TRBJ2-2
clone size: NA
CDR3 length: 14
V gene: TRBV7-2
D gene: TRBD1